This TCR beta chain originates from a study of control samples from healthy donors and cancer patients. In its sample, this clone was seen a few times. In germline, CDR1 is LGHNA, CDR2 YNFKEQ. V gave up 1 base and J gave up 4 bases, with 14 bases separating them. The CDR3 loop spans 16 amino acids. Produced via immunoSEQ multiplex PCR; TCRdb's table is partial and in-frame only. The sample carries about 170,000 clones, 91% recorded once. Sequences were obtained from blood. V is TRBV4-2 and J is TRBJ2-1; TRBD2 is a possible D gene (5 bases). This clonotype was sampled from a young woman in good health. The CDR3 region is CASSQGERARYNEQFF. CDR3 nucleotide sequence: TGTGCCAGCAGCCAAGGGGAGAGGGCCCGATACAATGAGCAGTTCTTC.